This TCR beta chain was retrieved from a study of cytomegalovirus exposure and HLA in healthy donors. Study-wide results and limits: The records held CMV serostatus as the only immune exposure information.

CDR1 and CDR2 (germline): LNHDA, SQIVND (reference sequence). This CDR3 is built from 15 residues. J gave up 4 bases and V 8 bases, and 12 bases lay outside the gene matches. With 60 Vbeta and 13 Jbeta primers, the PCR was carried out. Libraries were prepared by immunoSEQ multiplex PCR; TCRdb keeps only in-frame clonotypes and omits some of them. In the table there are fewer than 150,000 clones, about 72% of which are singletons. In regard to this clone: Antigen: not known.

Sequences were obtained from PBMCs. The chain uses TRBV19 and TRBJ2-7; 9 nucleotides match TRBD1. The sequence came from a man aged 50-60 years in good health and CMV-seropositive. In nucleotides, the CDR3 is TGTGCCAGTTCAATCACCGGGACAGGGCTTTACGAGCAGTACTTC. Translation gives CASSITGTGLYEQYF. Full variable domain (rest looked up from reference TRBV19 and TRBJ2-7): DGGITQSPKYLFRKEGQNVTLSCEQNLNHDAMYWYRQDPGQGLRLIYYSQIVNDFQKGDIAEGYSVSREKKESFPLTVTSAQKNPTAFYLCASSITGTGLYEQYFGPGTRLTVT.